This T cell receptor (beta chain) appears in the sequencing data of a study of OX40 agonist ivuxolimab in advanced cancers. The CDR3 runs to 17 residues. V was trimmed by 7 bases and J by 4 bases, leaving 25 bases between them. The germline gives CDR1 MDHEN, CDR2 SYDVKM. Clones were read by immunoSEQ multiplex PCR, and TCRdb kept only the in-frame ones, dropping some. The repertoire includes fewer than 90,000 clones, around nine tenths of them detected once, and roughly 0.71% sits in the top ten. This receptor was taken from an adult with an advanced solid tumor such as melanoma, head and neck, liver or kidney cancer. Sequenced here: CD4+ or CD8+ T cells sorted from blood, sampled in a trial of the OX40 agonist ivuxolimab. The V call is TRBV28, the J call TRBJ2-5; D is ambiguous. As DNA, the CDR3 is TGTGCCAGCAAAAAGCCCGCGGCGCAGTACCGAGGAGAGACCCAGTACTTC. This sequence encodes CASKKPAAQYRGETQYF.